The following is a TCR beta chain sequence with its context. Its antigen is still unknown. These data are taken from a study of T cells in Graves' hyperthyroidism and ophthalmopathy. The V gene's germline CDR1 is KGHDR and CDR2 SFDVKD. Trimming cost V 8 bases and J 3 bases, with 21 bases left between them. This CDR3 is 16 amino acids long. Uncontrolled infection, other autoimmune disease, pregnancy or lactation barred patients from enrollment. TCR beta CDR3 sequences were amplified from RNA transcripts. A first-round RT-PCR of the TCR CDR3 used the HTBI primer set. One entry per CDR3 protein, called by TCRdb with MiXCR from the multiplex PCR reads. The sample carries roughly 500,000 distinct CDR3 sequences, 46% recorded once. Study-level findings and limits: The model identified upcoming ophthalmopathy a median 6.5 months ahead of onset. Most clonotypes expanded in thyroid above 0.001 were likewise present in blood.

The clonotype originates from an adult woman with Graves' disease, either hyperthyroidism or ophthalmopathy (not recorded which). What was sequenced was peripheral blood or thyroid tissue (not recorded which). The V and J genes are TRBV24-1 and TRBJ1-1; possibly TRBD1 for D (5 bases). The CDR3 loop reads CATTDRFTGSYTEAFF. DNA of the CDR3: TGTGCCACCACCGACAGATTCACCGGGAGTTACACTGAAGCTTTCTTT.